Listed below are T cell receptor beta chains from one sample, sequenced in a study of CD4 and CD8 cells across lung adenocarcinoma regions. TCRdb processed the PCR reads anew with MiXCR; each CDR3 protein has one entry. The sample consists of around 23,000 distinct CDR3 sequences, 53% of them appearing once. Sequencing used CD8+ T cells from the center of a lung tumor. These receptors originate from a male donor with lung adenocarcinoma. The CD4 and CD8 labels of this study may be unreliable. Each CDR3 is given without its conserved first and last residue. A row's size may be missing; if present it is once, few, many or a size class.

CDR3aa: ASSLRSGTGELF; abundance: many; v_gene: TRBV14; j_gene: TRBJ2-2
CDR3aa: ASSPGPAQETQY; abundance: few; v_gene: TRBV7-2; j_gene: TRBJ2-5
CDR3aa: ASSYSQGGEQY; abundance: -; v_gene: TRBV6-5; j_gene: TRBJ2-5
CDR3aa: ASSTPPDRGRGEQF; abundance: -; v_gene: TRBV6-1; j_gene: TRBJ2-1
CDR3aa: ASSQGEAYGYT; abundance: -; v_gene: TRBV6-1; j_gene: TRBJ1-2
CDR3aa: GRGPGHRGRNTQY; abundance: -; v_gene: TRBV6-1; j_gene: TRBJ2-3
CDR3aa: ASSYPGGGLLGEQF; abundance: -; v_gene: TRBV6-9; j_gene: TRBJ2-1
CDR3aa: ASSQAPGRPKTYEQY; abundance: -; v_gene: TRBV3-1; j_gene: -
CDR3aa: ASSQARYNEQF; abundance: many; v_gene: TRBV3-1; j_gene: TRBJ2-1
CDR3aa: ASTALWATDTQY; abundance: -; v_gene: TRBV27; j_gene: TRBJ2-3
CDR3aa: ASSQGRWAKDTQY; abundance: -; v_gene: TRBV4-1; j_gene: TRBJ2-3
CDR3aa: ASSEAGTGVENTQY; abundance: -; v_gene: TRBV6-1; j_gene: TRBJ2-3
CDR3aa: ASSFLTSDRERNQPQH; abundance: many; v_gene: TRBV27; j_gene: TRBJ1-5
CDR3aa: ASRGAGARDTQY; abundance: -; v_gene: TRBV6-1; j_gene: TRBJ2-4
CDR3aa: ASSLREGPYNEQF; abundance: -; v_gene: TRBV7-8; j_gene: TRBJ2-1
CDR3aa: ASSLTGSYVLT; abundance: -; v_gene: TRBV27; j_gene: TRBJ2-6
CDR3aa: ASSVCWAKNIQY; abundance: -; v_gene: TRBV10-2; j_gene: TRBJ2-4
CDR3aa: ASRGAGTGDQETQY; abundance: -; v_gene: TRBV6-1; j_gene: TRBJ2-3
CDR3aa: AGQGATDMQY; abundance: -; v_gene: TRBV10-3; j_gene: TRBJ2-7
CDR3aa: ARIPGRGTKDTQY; abundance: -; v_gene: TRBV6-1; j_gene: TRBJ2-3
CDR3aa: ASSVCRAKNIQY; abundance: -; v_gene: TRBV10-2; j_gene: TRBJ2-4
CDR3aa: ASSHGQGGTDTQY; abundance: many; v_gene: TRBV4-1; j_gene: TRBJ2-3
CDR3aa: GSSQGLGATDTQY; abundance: -; v_gene: TRBV4-1; j_gene: TRBJ2-4
CDR3aa: ASSESVAGIDTQY; abundance: many; v_gene: TRBV10-2; j_gene: TRBJ2-3
CDR3aa: GSTGLAATDTQY; abundance: once; v_gene: TRBV27; j_gene: TRBJ2-4
CDR3aa: ASKRQGAQF; abundance: few; v_gene: TRBV6-1; j_gene: TRBJ2-1
CDR3aa: PSRDSGLWAENIQY; abundance: -; v_gene: TRBV6-8; j_gene: TRBJ2-4
CDR3aa: ASGSGLRDKDTQY; abundance: -; v_gene: TRBV12-3/TRBV12-4; j_gene: TRBJ2-4
CDR3aa: ASSREGAGAKNIQY; abundance: -; v_gene: TRBV6-1; j_gene: TRBJ2-4
CDR3aa: ASSQGSTGANVLT; abundance: few; v_gene: TRBV4-2; j_gene: TRBJ2-6
CDR3aa: ASTERLAGEYTQY; abundance: few; v_gene: TRBV6-1; j_gene: TRBJ2-3
CDR3aa: ASSDIAGGNSYNEQF; abundance: -; v_gene: TRBV6-1; j_gene: TRBJ2-1
CDR3aa: AISVPLTTGLWGKNTQY; abundance: -; v_gene: TRBV10-3; j_gene: TRBJ2-4
CDR3aa: ASSGSNRGNYGYT; abundance: -; v_gene: TRBV25-1; j_gene: TRBJ1-2
CDR3aa: ASGGAGAGVQETQY; abundance: once; v_gene: TRBV6-1; j_gene: TRBJ2-5
CDR3aa: ASSQRLAGVRVTGELF; abundance: -; v_gene: TRBV3-1; j_gene: TRBJ2-2
CDR3aa: ASSWGLAGGKGELS; abundance: -; v_gene: TRBV11-2; j_gene: TRBJ2-2
CDR3aa: ASSEYAGTLY; abundance: once; v_gene: TRBV10-1; j_gene: TRBJ2-2
CDR3aa: ASSPSQGWNTEAF; abundance: -; v_gene: TRBV7-9; j_gene: TRBJ1-1
CDR3aa: ASGDRGRGENTQY; abundance: -; v_gene: TRBV10-1; j_gene: TRBJ2-3
CDR3aa: SGLCAKNTQY; abundance: -; v_gene: TRBV6-1; j_gene: TRBJ2-4
CDR3aa: ASSRGSSYNEQF; abundance: many; v_gene: TRBV6-1; j_gene: TRBJ2-1
CDR3aa: ASSQDRITDTQY; abundance: many; v_gene: TRBV4-1; j_gene: TRBJ2-3